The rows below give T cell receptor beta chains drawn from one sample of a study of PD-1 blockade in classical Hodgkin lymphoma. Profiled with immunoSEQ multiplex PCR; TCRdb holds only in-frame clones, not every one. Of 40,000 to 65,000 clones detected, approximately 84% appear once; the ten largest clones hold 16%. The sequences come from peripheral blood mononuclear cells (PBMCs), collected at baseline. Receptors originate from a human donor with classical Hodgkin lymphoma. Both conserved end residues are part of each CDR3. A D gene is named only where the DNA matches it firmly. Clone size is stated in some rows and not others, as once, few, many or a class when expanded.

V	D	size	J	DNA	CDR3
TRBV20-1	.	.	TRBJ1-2	TGCAGTGCACGGGAAAACTATGGCTACACCTTC	CSARENYGYTF
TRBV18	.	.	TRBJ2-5	TGTGCCAGCTCACCACCGACCAGGGGAGAGACCCAGTACTTC	CASSPPTRGETQYF
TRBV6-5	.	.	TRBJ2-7	TGTGCCAGCAGTCGGGGCCACGAGCAGTACTTC	CASSRGHEQYF
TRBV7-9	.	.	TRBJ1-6	TGTGCCAGCAGCCTGACAGTTAGCTCCTATAATTCACCCCTCCACTTT	CASSLTVSSYNSPLHF
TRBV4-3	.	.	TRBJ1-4	TGCGCCAGCAGCCCCGAAAAGCCTGTTCAGGGTGGGTCAACTAATGAAAAACTGTTTTTT	CASSPEKPVQGGSTNEKLFF
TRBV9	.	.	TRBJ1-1	TGTGCCAGCAGCCCCCTAATAAACACTGAAGCTTTCTTT	CASSPLINTEAFF
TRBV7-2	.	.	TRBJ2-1	TGTGCCAGCAGCTTAGACCAGAACAATGAGCAGTTCTTC	CASSLDQNNEQFF
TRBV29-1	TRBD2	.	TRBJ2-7	TGCAGCGCACTAGCGACGTCGTACGAGCAGTACTTC	CSALATSYEQYF
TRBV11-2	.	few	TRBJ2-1	TGTGCCAGCAGCTTAGTAGGGACGAGACGCGATGAGCAGTTCTTC	CASSLVGTRRDEQFF
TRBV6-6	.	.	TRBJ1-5	TGTGCCAGCAGTTACATGATTAGCAATCAGCCCCAGCATTTT	CASSYMISNQPQHF
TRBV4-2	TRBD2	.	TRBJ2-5	TGTGCCAGCAGCCAAGATCAACTAGCGGGCGGGGAGACCCAGTACTTC	CASSQDQLAGGETQYF
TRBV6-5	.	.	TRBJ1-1	TGTGCCAGCAGTTACGAGGGCAGTCAAGCTTTCTTT	CASSYEGSQAFF
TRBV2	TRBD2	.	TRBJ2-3	TGTGCCAGCAGTGAAAACGGGCTAGCGGGAAGTACGCAGTATTTT	CASSENGLAGSTQYF
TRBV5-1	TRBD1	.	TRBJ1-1	TGCGCCAGCAGCTTCTCCCCAGGGGGTACTGAAGCTTTCTTT	CASSFSPGGTEAFF
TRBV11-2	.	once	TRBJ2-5	TGTGCCAGCAGCTTTTACCGAGTAGGCGGTAGTAGTTTGGCCCAGTACTTC	CASSFYRVGGSSLAQYF
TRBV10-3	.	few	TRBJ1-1	TGTGCCATCAGTGAGAGAGAAGGCACTGAAGCTTTCTTT	CAISEREGTEAFF
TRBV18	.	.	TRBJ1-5	TGTGCCAGCTCCCCGGACCAGACGAATCAGCCCCAGCATTTT	CASSPDQTNQPQHF